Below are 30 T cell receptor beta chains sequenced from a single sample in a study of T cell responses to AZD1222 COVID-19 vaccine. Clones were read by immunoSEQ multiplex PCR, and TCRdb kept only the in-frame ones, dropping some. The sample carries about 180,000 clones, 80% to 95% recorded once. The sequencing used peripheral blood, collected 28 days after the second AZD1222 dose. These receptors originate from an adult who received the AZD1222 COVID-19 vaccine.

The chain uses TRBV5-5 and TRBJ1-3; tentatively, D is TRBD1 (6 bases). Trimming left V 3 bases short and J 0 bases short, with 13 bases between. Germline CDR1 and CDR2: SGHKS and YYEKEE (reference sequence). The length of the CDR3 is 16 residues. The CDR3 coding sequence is TGTGCCAGCAGCTCCGGGGGGCCTTACTCTGGAAACACCATATATTTT. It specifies CASSSGGPYSGNTIYF.

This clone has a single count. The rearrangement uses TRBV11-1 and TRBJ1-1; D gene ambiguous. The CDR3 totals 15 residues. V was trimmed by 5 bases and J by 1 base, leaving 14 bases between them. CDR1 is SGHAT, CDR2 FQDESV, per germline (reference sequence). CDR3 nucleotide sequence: TGTGCCAGCAGCCGCGCACCTATCCCGAACACTGAAGCTTTCTTT. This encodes CASSRAPIPNTEAFF.

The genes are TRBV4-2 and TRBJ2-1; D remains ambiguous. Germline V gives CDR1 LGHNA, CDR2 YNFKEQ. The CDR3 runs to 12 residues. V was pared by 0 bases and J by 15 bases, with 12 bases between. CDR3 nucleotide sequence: TGTGCCAGCAGCCAAGATAATCAACAACCGTTCTTC. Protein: CASSQDNQQPFF.

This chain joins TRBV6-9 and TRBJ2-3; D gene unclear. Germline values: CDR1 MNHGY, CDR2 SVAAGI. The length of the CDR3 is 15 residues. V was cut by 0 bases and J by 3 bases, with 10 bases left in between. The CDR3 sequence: CASSYSARKTDTQYF. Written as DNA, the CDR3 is TGTGCCAGCAGTTATTCGGCGAGGAAAACAGATACGCAGTATTTT.

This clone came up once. The CDR3 coding sequence is TGTGCCAGCAGTCGCCAGGGGAGCAATCAGCCCCAGCATTTT. Its protein product is CASSRQGSNQPQHF. The chain combines TRBV27 with TRBJ1-5, with D possibly matching TRBD1 (6 bases). Between the trimmed V and J ends, which lost 5 bases and 1 base, there was a span of 9 bases. Looked up from germline, CDR1 is MNHEY and CDR2 is SMNVEV (reference sequence). CDR3 length: 14 amino acids.

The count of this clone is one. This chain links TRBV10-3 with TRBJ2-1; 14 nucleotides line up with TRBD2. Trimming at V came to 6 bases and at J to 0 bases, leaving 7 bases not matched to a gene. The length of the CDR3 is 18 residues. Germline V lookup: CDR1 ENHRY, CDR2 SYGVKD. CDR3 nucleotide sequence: TGTGCCATCAGGGGGACTAGCGGGGGCCAGAGCTCCTACAATGAGCAGTTCTTC. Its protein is CAIRGTSGGQSSYNEQFF.

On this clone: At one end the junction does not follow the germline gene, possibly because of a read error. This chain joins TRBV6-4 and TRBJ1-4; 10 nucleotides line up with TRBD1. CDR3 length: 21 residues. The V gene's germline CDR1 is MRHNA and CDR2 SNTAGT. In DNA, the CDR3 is TGTGCCAGCTGTGACCTAACTCCCACGACAGGGGGCCCGAGAGGTTGGGAAAAACTGTTTTTT. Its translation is CASCDLTPTTGGPRGWEKLFF.

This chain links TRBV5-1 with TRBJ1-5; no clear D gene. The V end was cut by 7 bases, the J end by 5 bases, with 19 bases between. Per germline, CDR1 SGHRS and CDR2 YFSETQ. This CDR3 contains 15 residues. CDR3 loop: CASAESAGGDQPQHF. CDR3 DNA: TGCGCCAGCGCGGAGAGTGCGGGCGGCGATCAGCCCCAGCATTTT.

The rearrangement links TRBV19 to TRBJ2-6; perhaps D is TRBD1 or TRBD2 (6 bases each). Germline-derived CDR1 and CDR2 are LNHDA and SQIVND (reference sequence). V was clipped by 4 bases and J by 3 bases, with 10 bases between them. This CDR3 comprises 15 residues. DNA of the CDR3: TGTGCCAGTAGTACTGGGGGGCTTGGGGCCAACGTCCTGACTTTC. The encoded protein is CASSTGGLGANVLTF.

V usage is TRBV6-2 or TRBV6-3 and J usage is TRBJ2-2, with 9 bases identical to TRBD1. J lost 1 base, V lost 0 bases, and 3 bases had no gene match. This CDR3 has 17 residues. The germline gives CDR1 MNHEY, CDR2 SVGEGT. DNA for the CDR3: TGTGCCAGCAGTTACTCGGGACAGGGCCAGAACACCGGGGAGCTGTTTTTT. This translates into CASSYSGQGQNTGELFF.

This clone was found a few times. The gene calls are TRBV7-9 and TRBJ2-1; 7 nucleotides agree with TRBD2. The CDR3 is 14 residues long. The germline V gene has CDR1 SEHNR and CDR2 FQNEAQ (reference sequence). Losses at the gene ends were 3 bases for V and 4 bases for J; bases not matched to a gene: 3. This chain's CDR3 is CASSFAGAYNEQFF. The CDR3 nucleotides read TGTGCCAGCAGCTTTGCGGGAGCTTACAATGAGCAGTTCTTC. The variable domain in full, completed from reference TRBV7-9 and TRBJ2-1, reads DTGVSQNPRHKITKRGQNVTFRCDPISEHNRLYWYRQTLGQGPEFLTYFQNEAQLEKSRLLSDRFSAERPKGSFSTLEIQRTEQGDSAMYLCASSFAGAYNEQFFGPGTRLTVL.

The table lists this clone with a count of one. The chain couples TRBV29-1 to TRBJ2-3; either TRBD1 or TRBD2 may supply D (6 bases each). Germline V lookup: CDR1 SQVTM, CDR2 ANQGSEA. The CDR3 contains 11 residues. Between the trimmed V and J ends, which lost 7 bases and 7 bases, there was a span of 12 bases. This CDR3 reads CSGGGSHTQYF. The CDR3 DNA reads TGCAGCGGAGGGGGGAGTCATACGCAGTATTTT.

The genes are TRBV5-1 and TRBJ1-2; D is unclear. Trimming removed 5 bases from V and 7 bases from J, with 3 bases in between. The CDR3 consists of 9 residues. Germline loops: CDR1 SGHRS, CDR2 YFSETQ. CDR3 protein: CASRFGYTF. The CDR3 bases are TGCGCCAGCAGGTTTGGCTACACCTTC.

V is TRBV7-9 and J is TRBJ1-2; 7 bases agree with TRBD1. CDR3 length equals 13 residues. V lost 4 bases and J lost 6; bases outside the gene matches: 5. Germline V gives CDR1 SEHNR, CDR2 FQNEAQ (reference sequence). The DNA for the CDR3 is TGTGCCAGCAGCTCAGGGACAGTTCATGGCTACACCTTC. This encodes CASSSGTVHGYTF. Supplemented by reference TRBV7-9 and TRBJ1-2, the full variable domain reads DTGVSQNPRHKITKRGQNVTFRCDPISEHNRLYWYRQTLGQGPEFLTYFQNEAQLEKSRLLSDRFSAERPKGSFSTLEIQRTEQGDSAMYLCASSSGTVHGYTFGSGTRLTVV.

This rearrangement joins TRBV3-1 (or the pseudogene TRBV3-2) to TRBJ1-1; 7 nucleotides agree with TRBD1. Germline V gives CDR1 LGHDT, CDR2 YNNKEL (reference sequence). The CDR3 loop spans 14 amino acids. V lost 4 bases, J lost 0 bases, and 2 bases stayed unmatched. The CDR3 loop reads CASSRRGMNTEAFF. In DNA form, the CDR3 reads TGTGCCAGCAGCCGCAGGGGGATGAACACTGAAGCTTTCTTT.

DNA for the CDR3: TGTGCCAGACAACCCATGGACAGGGAGCTAATGAGGGGCAAGATGAACACTGAAGCTTTCTTT. This codes for CARQPMDRELMRGKMNTEAFF. The rearrangement joins TRBV2 to TRBJ1-1; 8 nucleotides agree with TRBD1. V shed 9 bases and J 0 bases; nucleotides not matched to a gene: 27. CDR3 size: 21 residues. The germline gives CDR1 SNHLY, CDR2 FYNNEI.

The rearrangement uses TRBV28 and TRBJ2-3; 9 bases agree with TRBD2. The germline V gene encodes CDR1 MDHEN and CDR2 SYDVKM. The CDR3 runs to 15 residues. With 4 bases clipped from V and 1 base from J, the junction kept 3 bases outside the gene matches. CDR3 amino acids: CASSSQREGTDTQYF. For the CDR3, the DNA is TGTGCCAGCAGTTCACAGCGGGAGGGCACAGATACGCAGTATTTT.

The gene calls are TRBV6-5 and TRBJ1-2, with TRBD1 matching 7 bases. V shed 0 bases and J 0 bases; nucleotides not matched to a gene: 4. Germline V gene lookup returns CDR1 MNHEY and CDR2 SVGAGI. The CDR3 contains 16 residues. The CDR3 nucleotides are TGTGCCAGCAGTTACTCGAACAGGGGAGCTAACTATGGCTACACCTTC. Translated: CASSYSNRGANYGYTF.

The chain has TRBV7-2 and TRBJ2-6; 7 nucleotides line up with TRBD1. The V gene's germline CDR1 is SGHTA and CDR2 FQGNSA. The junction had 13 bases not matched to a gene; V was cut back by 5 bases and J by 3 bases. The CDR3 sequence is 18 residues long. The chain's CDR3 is CASSQRQGKVGGANVLTF. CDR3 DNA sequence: TGTGCCAGCAGCCAACGACAGGGCAAAGTAGGTGGGGCCAACGTCCTGACTTTC.

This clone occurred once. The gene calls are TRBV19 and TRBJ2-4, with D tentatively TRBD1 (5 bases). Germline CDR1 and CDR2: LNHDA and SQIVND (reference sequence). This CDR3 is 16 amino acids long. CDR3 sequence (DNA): TGTGCGACCCTCAGGGCCCCACGCCTAGCCAAAAACATTCAGTACTTC. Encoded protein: CATLRAPRLAKNIQYF.

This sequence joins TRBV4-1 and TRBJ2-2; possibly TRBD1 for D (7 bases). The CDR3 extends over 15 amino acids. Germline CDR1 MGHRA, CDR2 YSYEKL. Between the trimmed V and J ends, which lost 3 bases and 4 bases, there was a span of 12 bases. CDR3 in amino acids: CASSHSQGGTGELFF. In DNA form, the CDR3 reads TGCGCCAGCAGCCATAGCCAGGGGGGCACCGGGGAGCTGTTTTTT.

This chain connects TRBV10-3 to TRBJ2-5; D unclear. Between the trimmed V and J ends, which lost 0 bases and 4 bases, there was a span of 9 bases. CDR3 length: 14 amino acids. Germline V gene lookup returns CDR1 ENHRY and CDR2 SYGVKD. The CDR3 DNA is TGTGCCATCAGTGAGTCCAGCCCCTCAGAGACCCAGTACTTC. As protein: CAISESSPSETQYF.

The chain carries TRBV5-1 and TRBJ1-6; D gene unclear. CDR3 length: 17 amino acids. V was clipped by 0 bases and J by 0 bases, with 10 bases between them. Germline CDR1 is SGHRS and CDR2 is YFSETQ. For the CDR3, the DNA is TGCGCCAGCAGCTTGGCGGAGACTAGCTCCTATAATTCACCCCTCCACTTT. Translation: CASSLAETSSYNSPLHF.

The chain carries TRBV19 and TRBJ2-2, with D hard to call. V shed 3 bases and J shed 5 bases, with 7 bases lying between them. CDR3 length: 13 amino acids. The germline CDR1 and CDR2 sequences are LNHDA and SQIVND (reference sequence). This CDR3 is CASSMSWTGELFF. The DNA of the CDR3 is TGTGCCAGTAGTATGAGCTGGACCGGGGAGCTGTTTTTT.

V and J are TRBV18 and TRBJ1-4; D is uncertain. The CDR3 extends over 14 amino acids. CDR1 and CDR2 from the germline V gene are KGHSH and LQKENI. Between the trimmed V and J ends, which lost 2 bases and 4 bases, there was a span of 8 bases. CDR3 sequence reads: CASSPGNGNEKLFF. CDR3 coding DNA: TGTGCCAGCTCACCAGGGAACGGTAATGAAAAACTGTTTTTT.

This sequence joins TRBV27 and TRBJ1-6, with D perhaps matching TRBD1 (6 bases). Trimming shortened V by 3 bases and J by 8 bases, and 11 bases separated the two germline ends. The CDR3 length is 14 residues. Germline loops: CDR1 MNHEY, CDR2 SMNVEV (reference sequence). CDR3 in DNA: TGTGCCAGCAGTTTCTCCAGGGGTCATTCACCCCTCCACTTT. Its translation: CASSFSRGHSPLHF.

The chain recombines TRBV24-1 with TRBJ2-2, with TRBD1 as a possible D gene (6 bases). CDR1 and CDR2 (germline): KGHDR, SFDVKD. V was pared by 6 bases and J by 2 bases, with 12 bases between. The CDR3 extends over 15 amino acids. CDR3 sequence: CATSKQGVNTGELFF. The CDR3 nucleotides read TGTGCCACCAGTAAACAGGGAGTTAACACCGGGGAGCTGTTTTTT.

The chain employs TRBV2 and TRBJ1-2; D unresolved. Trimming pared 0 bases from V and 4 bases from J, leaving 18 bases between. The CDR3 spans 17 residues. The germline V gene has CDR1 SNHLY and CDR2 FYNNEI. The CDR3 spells CASSEAPWRSHLYGYTF. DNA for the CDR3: TGTGCCAGCAGTGAAGCGCCCTGGCGTTCGCACCTCTATGGCTACACCTTC. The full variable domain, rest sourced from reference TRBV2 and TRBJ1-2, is EPEVTQTPSHQVTQMGQEVILRCVPISNHLYFYWYRQILGQKVEFLVSFYNNEISEKSEIFDDQFSVERPDGSNFTLKIRSTKLEDSAMYFCASSEAPWRSHLYGYTFGSGTRLTVV.

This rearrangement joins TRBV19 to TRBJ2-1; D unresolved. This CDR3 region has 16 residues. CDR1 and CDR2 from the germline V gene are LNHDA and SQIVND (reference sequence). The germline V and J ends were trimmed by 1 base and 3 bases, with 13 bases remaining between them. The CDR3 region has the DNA TGTGCCAGTAGTATAGTGAGGAAACAGCTCTACAATGAGCAGTTCTTC. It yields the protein CASSIVRKQLYNEQFF.

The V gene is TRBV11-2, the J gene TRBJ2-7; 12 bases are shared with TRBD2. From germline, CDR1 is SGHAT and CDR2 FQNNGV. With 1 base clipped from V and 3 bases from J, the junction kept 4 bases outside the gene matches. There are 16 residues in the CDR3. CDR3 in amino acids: CASSLVSTSGSYEQYF. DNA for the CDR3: TGTGCCAGCAGCTTAGTATCGACTAGCGGGAGCTACGAGCAGTACTTC.